This passage covers 2 T cell receptor beta chains from one sample sequenced in a study of blood T cell repertoires in COVID-19. TCRdb keeps only in-frame clones here, not all; method: immunoSEQ multiplex PCR. The sample records about 250,000 clones, about 91% being singletons. Sequences were obtained from peripheral blood. The receptors come from a woman aged 30 to 39 with COVID-19, enrolled during active disease.

This rearrangement joins TRBV6-5 to TRBJ2-2; D is possibly TRBD2 (7 bases). CDR3 size: 15 residues. CDR1 is MNHEY and CDR2 is SVGAGI in the germline V gene. V shed 10 bases and J shed 4 bases, with 19 bases lying between them. The CDR3 loop reads CATRWGGAGTGELFF. In DNA form, the CDR3 reads TGTGCCACCCGCTGGGGGGGGGCCGGCACCGGGGAGCTGTTTTTT.

This rearrangement joins TRBV4-1 to TRBJ1-4, with D perhaps matching TRBD1 (5 bases). Trimming cost V 3 bases and J 4 bases, with 9 bases left between them. The CDR3 loop spans 14 amino acids. In germline, CDR1 is MGHRA, CDR2 YSYEKL. The CDR3 sequence: CASSHGRGNEKLFF. The CDR3 DNA follows: TGCGCCAGCAGCCACGGGAGGGGTAATGAAAAACTGTTTTTT.